This TCR beta chain appears in the sequencing data of a study of T cells in Graves' hyperthyroidism and ophthalmopathy. Points on this clonotype: Its specificity is unknown.

Amplified TCR beta CDR3 regions came from RNA transcripts. The HTBI primer set served for first-round RT-PCR of the TCR CDR3. TCRdb independently ran MiXCR on the multiplex PCR reads; one entry per CDR3 protein. The sample consists of 27,000 or so distinct CDR3 sequences, approximately 45% of them appearing once. Each 10 ml fresh peripheral blood draw supplied the PBMCs. Study observations and caveats: Ophthalmopathy, as predicted by the model, came a median about six months after the prediction.

Germline CDR1 KGHDR, CDR2 SFDVKD. With 0 bases removed from V and 4 bases from J, the gap between germline ends came to 9 bases. CDR3 length: 15 amino acids. This chain uses TRBV24-1 with TRBJ2-1; tentatively, D is TRBD2 (5 bases). Source material: blood. The source of this sequence is a woman in her twenties or thirties with Graves' hyperthyroidism. The CDR3 region is CATSDLGGLYNEQFF. CDR3 sequence (DNA): TGTGCCACCAGTGATTTGGGAGGCCTATACAATGAGCAGTTCTTC.